The clone carrying this T cell receptor (beta chain) was picked up a small number of times. The same CDR3 also results from other DNA sequences found in this sample. The PCR made use of 60 Vbeta and 13 Jbeta primers. TCRdb's table, derived via immunoSEQ multiplex PCR, lists solely in-frame clones and lacks some. The sample records more than 80,000 clones, 55% to 75% being singletons. V was clipped by 2 bases and J by 2 bases; unmatched bases: 3. The CDR3 contains 14 residues. Per the germline V gene, CDR1 is SGDLS and CDR2 is YYNGEE. The data belong to a study of cytomegalovirus exposure and HLA in healthy donors.

The chain uses TRBV9 and TRBJ1-2; 7 bases are shared with TRBD1. The source material was PBMCs. The sequence was collected from a man aged 55-75 years in good health and CMV-seronegative. CDR3 residues: CASSVGTANYGYTF. DNA for the CDR3: TGTGCCAGCAGCGTCGGGACAGCAAACTATGGCTACACCTTC.